The 32 T cell receptor beta chains presented below share a single source sample, sequenced in a study of T cells in Graves' hyperthyroidism and ophthalmopathy. What was amplified from RNA transcripts were TCR beta CDR3 regions. The TCR CDR3 was amplified in a first-round RT-PCR using the HTBI primer set. TCRdb processed the multiplex PCR reads anew with MiXCR; each CDR3 protein has one entry. The top ten hold about 3.7% of the sample, which has some 400,000 distinct CDR3 sequences, about 18% seen once. The sample comprised blood. These receptors came from a young woman with Graves' hyperthyroidism.

This clonotype was found many times. V is TRBV10-1 and J is TRBJ2-7; D might be TRBD1 (6 bases). Trimming removed 4 bases at V and 3 bases at J, with 13 bases between. Germline V gives CDR1 WNHNN, CDR2 SYGVQD (reference sequence). This CDR3 contains 14 residues. The CDR3 sequence: CASSGNRELYEQYF. The CDR3 region has the DNA TGCGCCAGCAGTGGCAACAGGGAACTCTACGAGCAGTACTTC.

This clonotype was observed many times. The chain joins TRBV6-4 to TRBJ1-4; possible D gene TRBD1, 5 bases. Trimming pared 6 bases from V and 4 bases from J, leaving 12 bases between. The CDR3 contains 14 residues. Germline V gene lookup returns CDR1 MRHNA and CDR2 SNTAGT. The CDR3 loop reads CASRGVYLNEKLFF. The CDR3 nucleotides read TGTGCCAGCAGAGGGGTCTACCTTAATGAAAAACTGTTTTTT.

Comments on this clonotype: A much larger clone sits a single nucleotide away, making a read error possible. V gene TRBV27 combines with J gene TRBJ1-2; weak D call: TRBD1 (6 bases). Per germline, CDR1 MNHEY and CDR2 SMNVEV (reference sequence). The V end lost 10 bases, the J end lost 3 bases, and 24 bases lay between the germline ends. This CDR3 is built from 16 residues. CDR3 sequence: CANPFGTRPSHYGYTF. In DNA, the CDR3 is TGTGCCAACCCTTTCGGGACAAGGCCCTCTCACTATGGCTACACCTTC.

This clonotype was seen repeatedly, ten times or more. The J gene is TRBJ2-5, the V gene TRBV5-1, with TRBD2 matching over 11 bases. CDR3 length: 16 amino acids. The V and J ends lost 4 bases and 2 bases, in that order; junction bases with no gene match: 7. Looked up from germline, CDR1 is SGHRS and CDR2 is YFSETQ. CDR3 nucleotide sequence: TGCGCCAGCAGCCACCTACTAGCGGGGGATCAAGAGACCCAGTACTTC. Protein: CASSHLLAGDQETQYF.

This clonotype was counted many times. This rearrangement joins TRBV6-1 to TRBJ2-7; TRBD2 matches at 8 bases. CDR3 length equals 15 residues. The V and J ends lost 7 bases and 2 bases, in that order; junction bases with no gene match: 10. Germline CDR1 MNHNS, CDR2 SASEGT. The CDR3 reads CASTERGGQTYEQYF. The CDR3 DNA is TGTGCCAGCACCGAACGGGGGGGCCAAACCTACGAGCAGTACTTC.

In its sample, this clonotype was seen many times. This chain uses TRBV19 with TRBJ2-5; D may be TRBD2 (6 bases). The germline V gene encodes CDR1 LNHDA and CDR2 SQIVND (reference sequence). The CDR3 loop spans 15 amino acids. V shed 5 bases and J shed 1 base, with 14 bases lying between them. The DNA of the CDR3 is TGTGCCAGTAGTGGCAGGGAGGCGGGCCAAGAGACCCAGTACTTC. It encodes CASSGREAGQETQYF.

This clonotype has a handful of counts. The J gene is TRBJ1-1, the V gene TRBV29-1; D is unclear. The germline V and J ends were trimmed by 5 bases and 1 base, with 14 bases remaining between them. This CDR3 spans 14 amino acids. The germline V gene encodes CDR1 SQVTM and CDR2 ANQGSEA. DNA for the CDR3: TGCAGCGTTCTCGGGCTGGCGGAGAACACTGAAGCTTTCTTT. Translated, it gives CSVLGLAENTEAFF.

This clonotype was seen at least ten times. The chain employs TRBV6-1 and TRBJ1-1; D is perhaps TRBD1 (5 bases). CDR1 and CDR2 from the germline V gene are MNHNS and SASEGT. Trimming pared 6 bases from V and 4 bases from J, leaving 9 bases between. CDR3 length: 12 residues. The CDR3 here is CASRPGGTEAFF. In DNA, the CDR3 is TGTGCCAGCAGGCCCGGGGGCACTGAAGCTTTCTTT.

This chain uses TRBV6-1 with TRBJ1-2; the D gene is possibly TRBD1 (5 bases). CDR3 size: 13 residues. Trimming pared 6 bases from V and 4 bases from J, leaving 12 bases between. The germline V gene encodes CDR1 MNHNS and CDR2 SASEGT. This CDR3 is CASRTVKPYGYTF. CDR3 sequence (DNA): TGTGCCAGCAGGACAGTTAAACCCTATGGCTACACCTTC.

This clonotype was seen ten or more times. The V gene is TRBV3-1, the J gene TRBJ1-1, with D possibly being TRBD1 (6 bases). V was clipped by 4 bases and J by 11 bases, with 17 bases between them. The CDR3 consists of 13 residues. Germline V gene data show CDR1 as LGHDT and CDR2 as YNNKEL (reference sequence). CDR3 sequence (DNA): TGTGCCAGCAGCCTCGAGGGGGGGGCGAGGGCTTTCTTT. Translating it yields CASSLEGGARAFF.

Of note for this clonotype: The junction differs from germline at one of its ends, possibly a read error. This sequence joins TRBV20-1 and TRBJ1-5; D remains ambiguous. The CDR3 is made up of 14 amino acids. Germline CDR1 reads DFQATT; CDR2 reads SNEGSKA (reference sequence). The CDR3 DNA is TGCAGTGCTAGAGATCACCTGAGCAATCAGCCGCAGCATTTT. Translated: CSARDHLSNQPQHF.

This clonotype has a count of ten or more. The chain recombines TRBV28 with TRBJ1-2, with D possibly matching TRBD1 (6 bases). Between the trimmed V and J ends, which lost 7 bases and 3 bases, there was a span of 9 bases. Germline values: CDR1 MDHEN, CDR2 SYDVKM. This CDR3 has 12 amino acids. In DNA, the CDR3 is TGTGCCAGCAACAGGGTATACTATGGCTACACCTTC. It specifies CASNRVYYGYTF.

This clonotype was seen many times. The chain employs TRBV12-3 or TRBV12-4 and TRBJ2-4, with 10 bases fitting TRBD1. V was clipped by 5 bases and J by 0 bases; unmatched bases: 4. This CDR3 has 16 residues. CDR3 sequence (DNA): TGTGCCAGCAGTCTGACAGGGGGCTTAGCCAAAAACATTCAGTACTTC. It encodes CASSLTGGLAKNIQYF.

This clonotype was seen ten or more times. The rearrangement uses TRBV11-2 and TRBJ2-7; D not resolved. The CDR3 totals 12 residues. V was cut by 5 bases and J by 10 bases, with 15 bases left in between. Per the germline V gene, CDR1 is SGHAT and CDR2 is FQNNGV. The CDR3 DNA is TGTGCCAGCAGCCCCGATCCATGGGAACAGTACTTC. It encodes CASSPDPWEQYF. Full variable domain (rest looked up from reference TRBV11-2 and TRBJ2-7): EAGVAQSPRYKIIEKRQSVAFWCNPISGHATLYWYQQILGQGPKLLIQFQNNGVVDDSQLPKDRFSAERLKGVDSTLKIQPAKLEDSAVYLCASSPDPWEQYFGPGTRLTVT.

This clonotype was observed at least ten times. The rearrangement uses TRBV6-1 and TRBJ1-5; TRBD1 matches at 8 bases. The V segment lost 8 bases and the J segment 4 bases; nucleotides outside the gene matches: 10. The CDR3 extends over 15 amino acids. The V gene's germline CDR1 is MNHNS and CDR2 SASEGT. In DNA, the CDR3 is TGTGCCAGCCTCCCGGGACAGGTGTTGAATCAGCCCCAGCATTTT. Protein product: CASLPGQVLNQPQHF.

The genes are TRBV12-3 or TRBV12-4 and TRBJ2-5, with D possibly TRBD1 on 6 matching bases. Trimming pared 7 bases from V and 4 bases from J, leaving 16 bases between. This CDR3 region has 14 residues. In DNA, the CDR3 is TGTGCCAGCAACCAACAGGGTGCGGGAGAGACCCAGTACTTC. This gives the protein CASNQQGAGETQYF.

The table lists this clonotype with many counts. The chain recombines TRBV7-3 with TRBJ1-1, with D possibly being TRBD1 (5 bases). Trimming stripped 2 bases from V and 0 bases from J, with 10 bases between. This CDR3 contains 15 residues. Germline values: CDR1 SGHTA, CDR2 FQGTGA. In DNA, the CDR3 is TGTGCCAGCAGCTTACAACGGACAATGAACACTGAAGCTTTCTTT. It specifies CASSLQRTMNTEAFF. Variable domain in full (rest from reference TRBV7-3 and TRBJ1-1): GAGVSQTPSNKVTEKGKYVELRCDPISGHTALYWYRQSLGQGPEFLIYFQGTGAADDSGLPNDRFFAVRPEGSVSTLKIQRTERGDSAVYLCASSLQRTMNTEAFFGQGTRLTVV.

This clonotype was observed many times. The chain uses TRBV15 and TRBJ1-1; D remains unclear. Germline V gives CDR1 LNHNV, CDR2 YYDKDF (reference sequence). The CDR3 runs 13 residues. Trimming left V 7 bases short and J 6 bases short, with 15 bases between. This CDR3 reads CATTRANFAEAFF. CDR3 bases: TGTGCCACCACCCGGGCGAACTTTGCTGAAGCTTTCTTT.

This clonotype occurred many times. The rearrangement uses TRBV12-3 or TRBV12-4 and TRBJ2-7; possible D gene TRBD1, 6 bases. The CDR3 contains 13 residues. Trimming shortened V by 4 bases and J by 7 bases, and 14 bases separated the two germline ends. The CDR3 DNA sequence: TGTGCCAGCAGTTCCAGGGGCCTGACGGAGCAGTACTTC. It encodes CASSSRGLTEQYF.

This clonotype has ten or more counts. V and J are TRBV7-2 and TRBJ1-6; the D is unclear. The ends were cut back, 1 base at V and 4 bases at J, with 5 bases in the middle. There are 14 residues in the CDR3. The V gene's germline CDR1 is SGHTA and CDR2 FQGNSA. The CDR3 is CASSLVRYNSPLHF. In nucleotides, the CDR3 is TGTGCCAGCAGCTTAGTCAGATATAATTCACCCCTCCACTTT.

This clonotype has at least ten counts. The V call is TRBV2, the J call TRBJ1-5; TRBD1 aligns across 11 bases. The germline V gene has CDR1 SNHLY and CDR2 FYNNEI. Trimming took 5 bases from V and 7 from J; bases not matched to a gene: 10. This CDR3 has 16 residues. The CDR3 nucleotides read TGTGCCAGCAGTTTCGGACAGGGGGCCTCATACCAGCCCCAGCATTTT. It is translated as CASSFGQGASYQPQHF.

In this sample, this clonotype turned up many times. V usage is TRBV6-2 or TRBV6-3 and J usage is TRBJ2-5, with 7 nucleotides matching TRBD1. This CDR3 comprises 14 residues. CDR1 and CDR2 (germline): MNHEY, SVGEGT. Unmatched junction bases numbered 11, after V lost 6 bases and J lost 7 bases. The DNA of the CDR3 is TGTGCCAGCAGCTCCGGGACAGCCACGGGGACCCAGTACTTC. Translated: CASSSGTATGTQYF.

In regard to this clonotype: Possible read error: a much larger clone is one base away. V is TRBV10-3 and J is TRBJ1-2; D call uncertain. In germline, CDR1 is ENHRY, CDR2 SYGVKD. The CDR3 runs 10 residues. Trimming shortened V by 10 bases and J by 10 bases, and 13 bases separated the two germline ends. In DNA, the CDR3 is TGTGCCACCCGAGGATTCGTCTACACCTTC. It encodes CATRGFVYTF.

This clonotype has at least ten counts. This chain connects TRBV12-3 or TRBV12-4 to TRBJ1-5, with D unclear. The CDR3 contains 14 residues. The V end was cut by 10 bases, the J end by 2 bases, with 15 bases between. The CDR3 nucleotides are TGTGCCACGGGCACTCGGGCGGGCAATCAGCCCCAGCATTTT. This sequence encodes CATGTRAGNQPQHF.

This clonotype appeared many times. DNA of the CDR3: TGTGCCAGCAGCTTCAGTAGCGGGGGGGCCGGAGAGACCCAGTACTTC. Translating gives CASSFSSGGAGETQYF. This chain connects TRBV7-2 to TRBJ2-5, with TRBD2 identical over 11 bases. V was pared by 3 bases and J by 4 bases, with 7 bases of the junction left unmatched. The CDR3 runs 16 residues. CDR1 SGHTA and CDR2 FQGNSA come from the germline V gene.

Many counts were recorded for this clonotype. In DNA form, the CDR3 reads TGTGCCAGCAGCTCTTCCGGGACTACATCCTCTCTGAGCTACACCTTC. This gives the protein CASSSSGTTSSLSYTF. The rearrangement links TRBV11-1 to TRBJ1-2; TRBD1 might be the D (5 bases). This CDR3 contains 16 residues. CDR1 and CDR2 from the germline V gene are SGHAT and FQDESV (reference sequence). V dropped 4 bases and J dropped 9 bases, with 24 bases sitting between them.

This clonotype was counted only a few times. The V gene is TRBV11-2, the J gene TRBJ1-6, with a weak D call TRBD1 (5 bases). The CDR3 has 15 residues. The V end lost 1 base, the J end lost 9 bases, and 13 bases lay between the germline ends. Germline CDR1 is SGHAT and CDR2 is FQNNGV. The CDR3 coding sequence is TGTGCCAGCAGCTTAGGGCGGGGGAGTGGTTCACCCCTCCACTTT. This sequence encodes CASSLGRGSGSPLHF.

This clonotype appeared many times. The chain combines TRBV10-3 with TRBJ1-1; the match to TRBD1 covers 7 bases. Germline-derived CDR1 and CDR2 are ENHRY and SYGVKD. Unmatched junction bases numbered 18, after V lost 10 bases and J lost 4 bases. This CDR3 spans 16 amino acids. DNA of the CDR3: TGTGCCACAACACGAACAGGGGCGGGTTGGGGCACTGAAGCTTTCTTT. This encodes CATTRTGAGWGTEAFF.

This clonotype was observed many times. V usage is TRBV7-2 and J usage is TRBJ1-1; D call uncertain. This CDR3 contains 11 residues. Germline V CDR1 and CDR2: SGHTA, FQGNSA. V lost 10 bases to trimming and J lost 13 bases, with 19 bases between them. The chain's CDR3 is CAIRAGGRVFF. The CDR3 DNA reads as TGTGCCATCAGAGCCGGCGGGAGAGTTTTCTTT.

Comments on this clonotype: Since no conserved phenylalanine or tryptophan closes the CDR3, a read error is the likely cause. This chain connects TRBV6-5 to TRBJ1-1; TRBD1 is a possible D gene (6 bases). This CDR3 has 13 residues. Germline V gene data show CDR1 as MNHEY and CDR2 as SVGAGI. The CDR3 sequence is CASNYRVNTEAFY. CDR3 DNA: TGTGCCAGCAATTACAGGGTTAACACTGAAGCTTTCTAT.

CDR3 DNA: TGTGCCAGCAGCTCCCGACAGGGTAGGACGAACACCGGGGAGCTGTTTTTT. This gives the protein CASSSRQGRTNTGELFF. The rearrangement joins TRBV3-1 to TRBJ2-2; 7 bases line up with TRBD1. The V gene end was trimmed by 5 bases and the J gene end by 0 bases; junction bases not matched to a gene: 9. Germline loops: CDR1 LGHDT, CDR2 YNNKEL (reference sequence). The CDR3 is 17 amino acids.

This clonotype was seen ten or more times. This rearrangement joins TRBV18 to TRBJ1-2, with D tentatively TRBD1 (5 bases). Germline V gene sequence: CDR1 KGHSH, CDR2 LQKENI. The CDR3 length is 14 residues. V lost 2 bases and J lost 4, with 11 bases in between. CDR3: CASSPGTGPYGYTF. In nucleotides, the CDR3 is TGTGCCAGCTCACCAGGGACGGGACCCTATGGCTACACCTTC.